This T cell receptor beta chain was captured in a study of CD8+ T cells in alopecia areata. Treatment of the sample: oral pan-JAK inhibitor, 5-10 mg twice daily. Following RNA extraction, reverse transcription yielded cDNA that acted as the sequencing template. The assay was immunoSEQ multiplex PCR, and TCRdb's table has in-frame clones only and misses some. The sample shows about 42,000 clones, roughly 92% of them seen only once. This clone was seen once. Germline CDR1 is LNHNV and CDR2 is YYDKDF (reference sequence). This CDR3 comprises 18 residues. Deletions cut 0 bases from V and 0 bases from J, with 12 bases between.

The chain links TRBV15 to TRBJ2-6; possibly TRBD1 for D (6 bases). The material sequenced was CD8+ T cells sorted from blood, taken at week 24, from a patient treated with tofacitinib. This TCR was sampled from a human donor with alopecia areata. CDR3 loop: CATSRDQDSTSGANVLTF. The CDR3 DNA reads as TGTGCCACCAGCAGAGACCAGGACAGTACCTCTGGGGCCAACGTCCTGACTTTC.